Described below is a single T cell receptor (beta chain) sequence and its context. Antigen unknown. UMIs and sample barcodes were carried by the TCR alpha and TCR beta cDNA libraries that 5'RACE produced using constant-segment primers. TCRdb ran MiXCR on the 5' RACE reads and lists one entry per CDR3 protein. The data hold approximately 570,000 distinct CDR3 sequences, with roughly 18% observed a single time. The data are from a study of T-cell memory formation after mild COVID-19. Germline V gene lookup returns CDR1 MGHRA and CDR2 YSYEKL. V was pared by 1 base and J by 5 bases, with 9 bases between. The CDR3 sequence is 14 residues long. Overall study results and limits: That cross-reactive memory joined was suggested by some responding clones appearing in pre-infection memory.

This chain joins TRBV4-1 and TRBJ1-5; D gene unclear. This receptor was obtained from an adult woman who had mild COVID-19 (a few samples of this study predate the infection). Cell type and time point are not known. The sample was PBMCs or a T cell subset sorted from them (not recorded which). For the CDR3, the DNA is TGCGCCAGCAGCCAAGGGCAGGTAGATCAGCCCCAGCATTTT. Protein: CASSQGQVDQPQHF.